The 24 T cell receptor beta chains reported below all come from one sample, sequenced in a study of blood T cell repertoires in COVID-19. Clones were read by immunoSEQ multiplex PCR, and TCRdb kept only the in-frame ones, dropping some. The sample lists about 170,000 clones, roughly 80% seen once, with approximately 4.4% in the top ten. The specimen sequenced was PBMCs or T cells enriched from blood (not recorded which). Receptor source: a woman in her fifties or sixties who had recovered from COVID-19.

The chain has TRBV13 and TRBJ2-4; D perhaps matches TRBD2 (6 bases). This CDR3 comprises 13 residues. The germline V and J ends were trimmed by 8 bases and 0 bases, with 8 bases remaining between them. Germline V gene sequence: CDR1 PRHDT, CDR2 FYEKMQ (reference sequence). CDR3 in DNA: TGTGCCAGCGCGGGACTAGCCAAAAACATTCAGTACTTC. Translated, it gives CASAGLAKNIQYF.

The rearrangement uses TRBV28 and TRBJ1-5; the D gene is possibly TRBD1 (6 bases). The germline V gene encodes CDR1 MDHEN and CDR2 SYDVKM. This CDR3 contains 15 residues. V was trimmed by 3 bases and J by 5 bases, leaving 14 bases between them. The CDR3 DNA reads as TGTGCCAGCAGTTTTAGTTTCCCAGGGGATCAGCCCCAGCATTTT. It specifies CASSFSFPGDQPQHF.

The V gene is TRBV9, the J gene TRBJ1-3; D call uncertain. CDR1 is SGDLS, CDR2 YYNGEE, per germline. Trimming stripped 0 bases from V and 4 bases from J, with 14 bases between. This CDR3 is built from 16 residues. The CDR3 spells CASSVAYSEAGNTIYF. The CDR3 DNA reads as TGTGCCAGCAGCGTAGCATATAGTGAGGCCGGAAACACCATATATTTT.

This sequence joins TRBV6-1 and TRBJ1-2, with D tentatively TRBD1 (5 bases). Germline V gene sequence: CDR1 MNHNS, CDR2 SASEGT. V lost 1 base and J lost 6, with 18 bases in between. This CDR3 region has 16 residues. Here the CDR3 DNA reads TGTGCCAGCAGTGAAGGACAGCCAATTTTAATTCATGGCTACACCTTC. Protein: CASSEGQPILIHGYTF.

The CDR3 DNA reads as TGCAGCGTAATTACAGGGGGCACTGAAGCTTTCTTT. This codes for CSVITGGTEAFF. This chain connects TRBV29-1 to TRBJ1-1; 8 bases fit TRBD1. V lost 6 bases and J lost 4; bases outside the gene matches: 4. Germline V gene lookup returns CDR1 SQVTM and CDR2 ANQGSEA. The CDR3 runs to 12 residues.

J is TRBJ1-6 and V is TRBV2; D gene unclear. Germline V CDR1 and CDR2: SNHLY, FYNNEI. V was shortened by 10 bases and J by 2 bases, with 15 bases between the two germline ends. This CDR3 contains 15 residues. The CDR3 DNA reads as TGTGCCACCCAGGCGGGAAGGGCCTATAATTCACCCCTCCACTTT. This gives the protein CATQAGRAYNSPLHF.

With respect to this clone: At one boundary the junction diverges from the germline segment, which might be a read error. This sequence joins TRBV7-7 and TRBJ1-1, with TRBD1 as a possible D gene (5 bases). This CDR3 contains 13 residues. Per the germline V gene, CDR1 is SSHAT and CDR2 is FNYEAQ (reference sequence). CDR3 sequence reads: CASSLDRNTEAFF. CDR3 DNA: TGTGCTAGCAGCTTAGACAGGAACACTGAAGCTTTCTTT.

The count of this clone is one. This chain uses TRBV9 with TRBJ2-3, with 11 positions matching TRBD2. Germline V gene lookup returns CDR1 SGDLS and CDR2 YYNGEE. The V segment lost 3 bases and the J segment 2 bases; nucleotides outside the gene matches: 8. CDR3 size: 17 residues. CDR3 in DNA: TGTGCCAGCAGCGCTCCGTTAGCGGGAGGGTCCACAGATACGCAGTATTTT. It encodes CASSAPLAGGSTDTQYF.

The chain carries TRBV12-5 and TRBJ2-1, with 7 nucleotides matching TRBD1. The CDR3 covers 17 residues. Germline loops: CDR1 LGHNT, CDR2 FRNRAP. The V segment lost 3 bases and the J segment 2 bases; nucleotides outside the gene matches: 10. The CDR3 protein is CASGFDKGGLTYNEQFF. The CDR3 DNA reads as TGTGCTAGTGGTTTCGACAAAGGGGGCCTCACCTACAATGAGCAGTTCTTC.

The chain has TRBV5-1 and TRBJ1-1; 7 bases align to TRBD1. The CDR3 contains 15 residues. In germline, CDR1 is SGHRS, CDR2 YFSETQ. V dropped 0 bases and J dropped 5; count of bases not matched to a gene: 7. The CDR3 DNA reads TGCGCCAGCAGCTTGGCCCCGGCCAGGGGGACTGAAGCTTTCTTT. It translates to CASSLAPARGTEAFF.

This CDR3 reads CASSLIPGRTTEAFF. The DNA of the CDR3 is TGTGCCAGCAGCTTAATTCCGGGGAGGACCACTGAAGCTTTCTTT. The chain uses TRBV7-2 and TRBJ1-1; D is ambiguous. Looked up from germline, CDR1 is SGHTA and CDR2 is FQGNSA. Trimming cost V 2 bases and J 4 bases, with 14 bases left between them. The CDR3 spans 15 residues.

CDR3 sequence reads: CASSYSGGPYNEQFF. For the CDR3, the DNA is TGTGCCAGCAGTTATAGCGGGGGGCCTTACAATGAGCAGTTCTTC. The chain has TRBV7-2 and TRBJ2-1, with 10 bases matching TRBD2. With V trimmed by 6 bases and J by 4 bases, 6 bases remained unmatched. CDR1 and CDR2 from the germline V gene are SGHTA and FQGNSA. The CDR3 runs 15 residues.

This sequence joins TRBV6-6 and TRBJ2-3; tentatively, D is TRBD1 (5 bases). The CDR3 consists of 16 residues. V shed 2 bases and J shed 0 bases, with 12 bases lying between them. Per germline, CDR1 MNHNY and CDR2 SVGAGI (reference sequence). Here the CDR3 reads CASSYLATVSTDTQYF. The CDR3 DNA sequence: TGTGCCAGCAGTTACCTCGCGACAGTAAGCACAGATACGCAGTATTTT.

The chain carries TRBV3-1 (or the pseudogene TRBV3-2) and TRBJ2-2; 13 nucleotides line up with TRBD2. CDR3 length: 17 residues. The V gene's germline CDR1 is LGHDT and CDR2 YNNKEL (reference sequence). After removal of 2 bases from V and 6 bases from J, the junction contained 6 bases not matched to a gene. The CDR3 loop reads CASSQPLTSGRSGELFF. CDR3 DNA: TGTGCCAGCAGCCAACCACTGACTAGCGGGAGGTCCGGGGAGCTGTTTTTT.

This rearrangement joins TRBV6-4 to TRBJ2-1; 14 positions agree with TRBD2. The ends lost 0 bases at V and 6 bases at J; junction bases unmatched: 4. Germline V gene data show CDR1 as MRHNA and CDR2 as SNTAGT. CDR3 length equals 17 residues. The CDR3 here is CASSDSTSGRARNEQFF. The CDR3 bases are TGTGCCAGCAGTGACTCGACTAGCGGGAGGGCACGCAATGAGCAGTTCTTC.

The chain links TRBV5-4 to TRBJ2-3; 7 bases align to TRBD1. The CDR3 contains 16 residues. Trimming removed 7 bases from V and 0 bases from J; junction bases left unmatched: 11. Per germline, CDR1 SGHNT and CDR2 YYREEE (reference sequence). CDR3 in DNA: TGTGCCAGCCGGACAGGCGCCTCTTCTAGCACAGATACGCAGTATTTT. Its translation is CASRTGASSSTDTQYF. Complete variable domain (other parts from reference TRBV5-4 and TRBJ2-3): ETGVTQSPTHLIKTRGQQVTLRCSSQSGHNTVSWYQQALGQGPQFIFQYYREEENGRGNFPPRFSGLQFPNYSSELNVNALELDDSALYLCASRTGASSSTDTQYFGPGTRLTVL.

The chain couples TRBV5-4 to TRBJ2-1, with TRBD1 as a possible D gene (5 bases). Between the trimmed V and J ends, which lost 0 bases and 0 bases, there was a span of 13 bases. The CDR3 is 17 amino acids. Germline values: CDR1 SGHNT, CDR2 YYREEE (reference sequence). The CDR3 DNA reads TGTGCCAGCAGCTTGGCCCAAGGGGCCATCTCCTACAATGAGCAGTTCTTC. It specifies CASSLAQGAISYNEQFF.

The genes are TRBV7-9 and TRBJ1-2, with a possible D match to TRBD1 (5 bases). The V and J ends lost 4 bases and 4 bases respectively, with 13 bases between them. Germline lookup yields CDR1 SEHNR and CDR2 FQNEAQ (reference sequence). The CDR3 has 14 residues. The CDR3 region has the DNA TGTGCCAGCAGCTCCGGACATGATCCCTATGGCTACACCTTC. This sequence encodes CASSSGHDPYGYTF.

The chain's CDR3 is CASSQGDRGPDTQYF. The CDR3 region has the DNA TGTGCCAGCAGCCAAGGGGACAGGGGCCCAGATACGCAGTATTTT. The gene calls are TRBV3-1 (or the pseudogene TRBV3-2) and TRBJ2-3, with TRBD1 matching 10 bases. Looked up from germline, CDR1 is LGHDT and CDR2 is YNNKEL (reference sequence). Trimming cost V 1 base and J 4 bases; bases outside gene matches: 2. This CDR3 has 15 amino acids.

The gene calls are TRBV6-4 and TRBJ1-2; D remains ambiguous. The germline V and J ends were trimmed by 6 bases and 0 bases, with 17 bases remaining between them. Germline V gene lookup returns CDR1 MRHNA and CDR2 SNTAGT. CDR3 length equals 16 residues. This CDR3 is CASSPESEISNYGYTF. CDR3 sequence (DNA): TGTGCCAGCAGCCCAGAGTCGGAGATCTCTAACTATGGCTACACCTTC.

The V and J genes are TRBV6-5 and TRBJ1-3; D unresolved. The length of the CDR3 is 13 residues. V was shortened by 6 bases and J by 9 bases, with 15 bases between the two germline ends. Germline CDR1 is MNHEY and CDR2 is SVGAGI. The CDR3, as DNA: TGTGCCAGCAGGCCTCCGTCGGGTACCACCATATATTTT. This translates into CASRPPSGTTIYF.

V gene TRBV7-2 combines with J gene TRBJ2-1; D unclear. The length of the CDR3 is 10 residues. Germline V CDR1 and CDR2: SGHTA, FQGNSA. V lost 4 bases and J lost 10, with 5 bases in between. CDR3 DNA: TGTGCCAGCAGCTATCAAGAGCAGTTCTTC. This gives the protein CASSYQEQFF.

The chain couples TRBV29-1 to TRBJ2-1; D is perhaps TRBD1 (5 bases). Germline values: CDR1 SQVTM, CDR2 ANQGSEA. V lost 3 bases, J lost 3 bases, and 12 bases lay in between. This CDR3 contains 14 residues. The CDR3 region has the DNA TGCAGCGTTGATCGGCAGGGCCTCTACAATGAGCAGTTCTTC. Translation gives CSVDRQGLYNEQFF.

V gene TRBV28 combines with J gene TRBJ2-1; 7 nucleotides align to TRBD1. The CDR3 spans 13 residues. CDR1 is MDHEN and CDR2 is SYDVKM in the germline V gene. Losses at the gene ends were 4 bases for V and 7 bases for J; bases not matched to a gene: 4. CDR3 region: CASSSGQENEQFF. The CDR3 DNA sequence: TGTGCCAGCAGTTCCGGACAGGAAAATGAGCAGTTCTTC.